What follows is one T cell receptor (beta chain) and its context. Its specific antigen is unknown. It has no much larger one-base neighbor in the sample; base qualities were not kept. CDR1 and CDR2 are read off the germline V gene as MDHEN and SYDVKM. From the cysteine through the phenylalanine, the CDR3 covers 17 amino acids. CDR3 DNA is the only sequence kept; it has 51 bases, read in frame from the first base. Trimmed from V: 5 bases; trimmed from J: 0 bases; junction bases lacking a gene match: 10. The method was the immunoSEQ multiplex PCR assay. For the multiplex PCR, a mixture combining 60 forward primers for TCR Vbeta segments and 13 reverse primers for TCR Jbeta segments was used. The CDR3 region of rearranged TCR beta genes was amplified from genomic DNA with a multiplex PCR assay. Amplified TCR beta libraries were sequenced as 87-base-pair reads on the Illumina HiSeq System. The authors' pipeline ran thus. Across the 666 repertoires, a later analysis counted 80 million or so unique TCR beta chains, roughly 11 million of which were shared by at least two donors. A nearest-neighbor algorithm error-corrected the raw reads and collapsed the reads into unique sequences, merging closely related sequences to remove PCR and sequencing errors. V, D and J gene segments were assigned by aligning CDR3 sequences to IMGT reference sequences. For a sequence to be retained, a match of at least six nucleotides to both a V gene segment and a J gene segment was required. Rearrangements were classified as productive when the CDR3 lacked stop codons and remained in frame with V and J, and all other rearrangements were classified as non-productive. CDR3 was defined by IMGT convention, running from the second conserved V-encoded cysteine to the conserved J-encoded phenylalanine. The earlier analysis of more than 450 of the donors excluded sequences that lacked an unambiguous match to a single V gene segment. In an earlier analysis of a few hundred of the donors, V segments were called functional above 56.7% productive rearrangements and were called segregating when the between-donor standard deviation exceeded 5%. A statistical classification framework was built for diagnosing cytomegalovirus status from the catalog of TCR beta chain sequences. In a later analysis, TCR nucleotide sequences were compared against IMGT/GENE-DB human TR gene sequences so that V and J genes could be assigned. A later analysis assigned CDR3 sequences and most-parsimonious VDJ recombination scenarios with the TCRdist pipeline. In a later analysis, each TCR beta chain was defined by its CDR3 amino acid sequence together with its V-gene family, and reads without a unique V-gene family were excluded. In a later analysis, 450 to 600 highly shared, low-generation-probability nucleotide sequences were removed to address suspected cross-contamination and a sequencing artifact. In a later analysis, a clonal expansion index was calculated for each public chain from normalized within-repertoire ranks of inferred template counts. In a later analysis, generation probabilities were computed using a VDJ recombination model fitted to out-of-frame rearrangements, and the results were checked against IGoR. Hypergeometric tests were used in a later analysis to score TCR-TCR, TCR-HLA and TCR-CMV co-occurrence, with a repertoire-size bias correction applied to the TCR pairs. False discovery rates were estimated in a later analysis by permuting HLA or CMV assignments 20 times. In a later analysis, co-occurring TCRs were grouped using DBSCAN, with TCRdist sequence similarity added in when clustering inside HLA-allele-positive subsets. Co-occurrence clustering excluded repertoires with fewer than 30,000 or more than 120,000 public chains, plus five with anomalous nucleotide sharing. The table comes from immuneACCESS by way of TCRdb, which keeps in-frame sequences with V and J called. Part of the clones is missing from these tables; in studies checked, under half for an unresolved V gene and the rest for unknown reasons. That table supplies the V and J calls and clone size; D and trimming were determined from the DNA. The sample table lists 120,000 or so clones, over 65% of them with a count of one. The leading ten clones occupy about 6% of the sample.

These data come from a study of cytomegalovirus exposure and HLA in healthy donors (dated by TCRdb to about 2017). Background on the whole study: An earlier analysis of approximately 640 of the donors reported approximately 270 Gb of sequence data and more than 90 million unique TCR beta sequences from roughly 180 million T cells. Approximately 310 gigabases of sequencing data and tens of millions of unique TCR sequences were included in an early release covering 550 to 800 HLA-typed donors. Of the 300 to 500 genotyped donors, over 80% were placed in the genetic ancestry cluster associated with self-reported Caucasian donors. The study was designed to test whether signatures of past pathogen exposure could be identified by cataloging public T cell receptors. The study profiled the T cell repertoires of under 700 subjects by immunosequencing and related them to cytomegalovirus serostatus. Besides the first cohort of around 700 subjects, a separate validation cohort made up of around 120 different subjects was used. High-throughput TCR immunosequencing, statistical association of individual TCRs with disease status, and machine learning were combined to predict cytomegalovirus infection status. In a later analysis, previously published TCR beta repertoires from 666 donors were re-analyzed and high-resolution HLA genotyping was added so that TCR occurrence patterns could be studied. Rather than using new phenotypic data, the later analysis identified candidate immune exposures from TCR beta sequences and from how often those sequences occurred across donors. An earlier analysis of 587 of the donors applied high-throughput TCR beta sequencing to assess whether each TCR beta V gene segment acted as functional or pseudogenic. Donor age, sex, ethnicity and CMV serostatus were collected together with the repertoire data. A later genetic analysis used genome-wide SNP genotypes for about three fifths of the 666 donors, treating that subset as a discovery cohort. Every discovery cohort repertoire had been produced on one sequencing platform. Class I and class II HLA loci were covered by the typing at four-digit resolution. Typing coverage varied by locus: roughly 629-640 donors for A, B, C, DRB1 and DQB1; roughly 520 for DQA1; 600 to 610 for DPA1; fewer than 480 for DPB1. Because of strong linkage in the cohort, 4 to 6 DR-DQ haplotypes were treated as single units for association and clustering. On average, around 240,000 unique TCR beta nucleotide sequences were sequenced per donor among roughly 430 genotyped donors of the cohort, with approximately 18% of those sequences being non-productive.

Study-wide conclusions, independent of this receptor: An association between a missense DCLRE1C variant and V-gene and J-gene trimming of TCR beta chains was found in a later genetic analysis and replicated in an independent cohort. Strong co-occurrence of HLA alleles, especially DR and DQ, made assigning TCR associations to individual alleles difficult. While some public TCRs were present in many individuals, most TCR sequences turned up only very rarely across donors. In a later analysis, most CMV-associated TCR beta chains were found to appear HLA-restricted, with HLA associations seemingly driven largely by CMV exposure. It was suggested by the authors that the approach could potentially be generalized to other disease states and immunological phenotypes. In a later analysis, HLA-associated TCR beta chains were found to be more clonally expanded and to have lower generation probabilities than equally common non-associated chains. The classifier was reported to diagnose cytomegalovirus status with high specificity and sensitivity in both the original and validation cohorts. A later genetic analysis reported fewer N-insertions in productive TCRs among donors in an Asian-associated ancestry cluster than the approximately 670-donor mean. Specific HLA alleles were associated with roughly 16,000 TCR beta sequences at a false discovery rate of 0.05 in a later analysis. According to a later analysis, parvovirus B19, influenza, CMV and Epstein-Barr virus appeared linked to several top co-occurrence clusters. The cohort was sequenced for TCR beta chains only, and without alpha or paired-chain data the features that could be detected were limited. Because the 87-base-pair reads could not distinguish some IMGT-functional V segments, including TRBV6-2 and TRBV6-3, those segments were excluded. Linkage disequilibrium might explain the correlated functional status among segregating V segments, but an unknown experimental factor could not be excluded. Because counts were too low, some 17 rarely observed V segments, including chromosome 9 orphons, were left out of the earlier analysis of some 640 of the donors. A few of the identified cytomegalovirus-associated TCR beta chains were confirmed in vitro to be specific for cytomegalovirus antigens. An earlier analysis of approximately 570 of the donors showed that most TCR beta V segments appeared in productive rearrangements either about 87% or about 30% of the time, which broadly matched IMGT annotations. The study gave a list of 150 to 200 TCR beta chains associated with cytomegalovirus. Roughly uniform sequencing depth across donors was assumed in presence/absence analyses, although this assumption may not hold. The only immune exposure information available for the cohort was CMV serostatus. In a later analysis, the rate of TCR association differed among HLA loci, with DRB1 alleles having the most associated TCRs and HLA-C alleles having the fewest. The sequencing pipeline was judged likely to have produced a cluster of highly shared sequence variants as a technical artifact. A further reported finding was that TCR beta sequences accurately predicted the HLA-A and HLA-B alleles for most subjects in the first cohort. Because some donors lacked HLA typing at each locus, the association tests relied only on the typed subset.

In total, about 650 healthy bone marrow donors made up the cohort. At the time of sampling, every cohort member was nominally healthy, though immune exposures that went unrecorded were likely present. The donor tested CMV seronegative and was one of the 352 seronegative cohort members. Every donor gave a peripheral blood sample, and the peripheral blood mononuclear cells from that sample were used for TCR beta sequencing. The Qiagen DNeasy Blood Extraction Kit was used to extract genomic DNA from the blood cell samples. The receptor was derived from a woman in her forties in good health and CMV-seronegative. The material sequenced was PBMCs. This receptor chain uses TRBV28 and TRBJ2-1; TRBD1 lines up with 7 middle nucleotides. The sequenced DNA is TGTGCCAGCAGTCTGACAGGGCGTGGAAACTCCTACAATGAGCAGTTCTTC. This codes for CASSLTGRGNSYNEQFF.